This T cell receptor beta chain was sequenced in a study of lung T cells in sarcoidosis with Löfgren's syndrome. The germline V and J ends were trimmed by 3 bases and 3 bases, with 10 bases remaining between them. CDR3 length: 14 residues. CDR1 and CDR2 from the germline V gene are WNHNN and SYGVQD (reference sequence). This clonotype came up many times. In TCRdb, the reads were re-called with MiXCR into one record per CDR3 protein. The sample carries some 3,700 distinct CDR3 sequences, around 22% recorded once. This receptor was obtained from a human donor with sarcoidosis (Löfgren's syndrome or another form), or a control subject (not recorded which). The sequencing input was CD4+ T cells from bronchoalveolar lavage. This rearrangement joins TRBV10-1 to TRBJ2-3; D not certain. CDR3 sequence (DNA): TGCGCCAGCAGTGATACGCGCAGAACAGATACGCAGTATTTT. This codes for CASSDTRRTDTQYF.